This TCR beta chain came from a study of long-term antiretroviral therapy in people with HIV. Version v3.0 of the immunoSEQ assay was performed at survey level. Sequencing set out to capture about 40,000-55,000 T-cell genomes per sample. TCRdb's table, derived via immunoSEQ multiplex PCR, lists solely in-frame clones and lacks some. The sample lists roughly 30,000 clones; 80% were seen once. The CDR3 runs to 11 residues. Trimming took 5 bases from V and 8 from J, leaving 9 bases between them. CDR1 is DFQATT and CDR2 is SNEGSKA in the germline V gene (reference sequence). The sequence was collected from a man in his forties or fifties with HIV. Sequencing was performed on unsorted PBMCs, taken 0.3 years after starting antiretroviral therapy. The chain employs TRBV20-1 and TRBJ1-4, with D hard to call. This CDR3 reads CSAARGEKLFF. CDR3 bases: TGCAGTGCTGCCCGAGGGGAAAAACTGTTTTTT.